This T cell receptor beta chain was sequenced for a study of CD8 T cells in ankylosing spondylitis (dated by TCRdb to 2016 to 2017). Regarding the complete study: The study profiled T cell receptor beta repertoires in healthy donors and ankylosing spondylitis patients to find disease-linked TCR variants. The full study cohort comprised approximately 23 ankylosing spondylitis patients and some 110 healthy donors. Peripheral blood was sampled, and synovial fluid was also collected from ankylosing spondylitis patients.

The full study reports these points: In peripheral blood, the disease-linked clones were found at relatively low frequencies and had a CD8+ phenotype. The disease-linked clones were reported to be significantly enriched in matched synovial fluid samples from ankylosing spondylitis patients. Some TCR beta motif variants had previously been reported in synovial fluid and blood of reactive arthritis patients, which suggested common disease-initiation mechanisms. A TCR beta motif of about 8 highly homologous amino acid variants appeared characteristic of blood from ankylosing spondylitis patients.

Based on the germline V gene, the CDR1 and CDR2 sequences are MNHEY and SVGAGI. Taken from cysteine to phenylalanine, the CDR3 has 11 residues. Solely the CDR3 DNA is kept, with 33 bases framed from the first base. V is shortened by 8 bases, J by 2 bases, and the region joining them spans 6 bases. Instrument on record: Illumina HiSeq 2500. Quantitative 5'-RACE with molecular barcodes was the method used to prepare the TCR beta libraries. The published analysis was carried out like this. To identify disease-linked TCR variants, a new computational method was used, one built on a probabilistic model of VDJ rearrangement. The public reads were reanalyzed by TCRdb: fastp trimming at Q25, MiXCR alignment, in-frame beta chains only. Rows are unified per CDR3 protein, each entry keeping the most common DNA and genes. The V and J calls and clone size come from TCRdb's table, not from the authors' own analysis. Here the sample has 150,000 to 200,000 distinct CDR3 sequences; 11% occur a single time. The top ten constitute roughly 28% of the sample.

This clonotype occurred many times. What antigen it recognizes has not been identified. Base qualities are not recorded, but no much larger clone differs from it by a single base. Here the chain combines TRBV6-5 and TRBJ1-1; the D gene assignment is ambiguous. The TCR comes from a male donor with ankylosing spondylitis or in good health (not recorded which). The material sequenced was blood, either unsorted or a sorted T cell fraction (not recorded which). The nucleotide sequence reads as follows: TGTGCCAGCCCCAGTAACACTGAAGCTTTCTTT. Its protein is CASPSNTEAFF.